A selection of T cell receptor beta chains follows, all from one sample in a study of regulatory T cells in long-lasting Graves disease. TCRdb used MiXCR to reprocess the multiplex PCR reads, holding one entry per CDR3 protein. In the table there are roughly 380,000 distinct CDR3 sequences, roughly 15% of which are singletons. The input for sequencing was peripheral blood mononuclear cells (PBMCs), taken at new diagnosis, from a patient treated with antithyroid drugs. The receptor set was obtained from a female donor with Graves disease. The CDR3 runs from the conserved cysteine through the conserved F or W. D genes are given only for firm matches. Clone size is not always given. Where it is, it says once, few, many or a class for expanded clones.

V	D	J	size	DNA	CDR3
TRBV7-2	TRBD1	TRBJ1-5	many	TGTGCCAGCAGCTTATATGTGACAGGGGGCAATCAGCCCCAGCATTTT	CASSLYVTGGNQPQHF
TRBV12-3/TRBV12-4	NA	TRBJ1-1	few	TGTGCCAGCAGTTTCGTGGCTGAAGCTTTCTTT	CASSFVAEAFF
TRBV30	NA	TRBJ2-2	many	TGTGCCTGGAGTGAGTACACCGGGGAGCTGTTTTTT	CAWSEYTGELFF
TRBV6-2/TRBV6-3	NA	TRBJ1-1	many	TGTGCCAGCAGTTACTCTCCCATAGAGGCTGAAGCTTTCTTT	CASSYSPIEAEAFF
TRBV28	NA	TRBJ2-5	many	TGTGCCAGCAGTTTCCCAGGGGTGTTAAGTCAAGAGACCCAGTACTTC	CASSFPGVLSQETQYF
TRBV29-1	NA	TRBJ2-1	many	TGCAGCGTTGAAGAAGAGACACCTGAGCAGTTCTTC	CSVEEETPEQFF
TRBV6-9	NA	TRBJ1-6	many	TGTGCCAGCAGTTACTCGAATGCAGGGGATTATAATTCACCCCTCCACTTT	CASSYSNAGDYNSPLHF
TRBV4-1	NA	TRBJ2-5	NA	TGCGCCAGCAGCCGACTTACTGGGGCCCTTGGGGGGACCCAGTACTTC	CASSRLTGALGGTQYF
TRBV28	TRBD1	TRBJ2-1	NA	TGTGCCAGCAGTGGGCCGGGACAGATATACAATGAGCAGTTCTTC	CASSGPGQIYNEQFF
TRBV27	TRBD1	TRBJ1-2	NA	TGTGCCAGCCTCTCCATGGTAGGGACAGGGAGCGTCTATGGCTACACCTTC	CASLSMVGTGSVYGYTF
TRBV12-3/TRBV12-4	NA	TRBJ2-3	many	TGTGCCAGCACCCCCGGGATGACTCTAAGCGGAAGCACAGATACGCAGTATTTT	CASTPGMTLSGSTDTQYF
TRBV7-9	TRBD1	TRBJ1-2	once	TGTGCCAGCAGCTCCGACAGGGCAGCTAACTATGGCTACACCTTC	CASSSDRAANYGYTF
TRBV28	NA	TRBJ1-1	many	TGTGCCAGCAGTTCTCCCCGTATGAACACTGAAGCTTTCTTT	CASSSPRMNTEAFF
TRBV28	TRBD2	TRBJ2-1	many	TGTGCCAGCTTGACGGGACTAGCGGGGGGGGGTGAGCAGTTCTTC	CASLTGLAGGGEQFF
TRBV28	NA	TRBJ1-2	many	TGTGCCAGCAGACGCTCGGGGGATGGCTACACCTTC	CASRRSGDGYTF
TRBV5-1	NA	TRBJ2-7	many	TGCGCCAGCAGCTTGGAACAAGGGGCCGGGTCGGAGCAGTACTTC	CASSLEQGAGSEQYF
TRBV12-3/TRBV12-4	NA	TRBJ1-2	many	TGTGCCAGCAGCTTAGGTGCAGTTAACTATGGCTACACCTTC	CASSLGAVNYGYTF
TRBV19	NA	TRBJ2-3	few	TGTGCCAGTAGTATCCCGCAGGGGGAGGTTTTCACAGATACGCAGTATTTT	CASSIPQGEVFTDTQYF
TRBV6-1	TRBD1	TRBJ2-1	NA	TGTGCCAGCAATCCGGGACAGGGCTCCTACAATGAGCAGTTCTTC	CASNPGQGSYNEQFF
TRBV3-1	NA	TRBJ2-7	many	TGTGCCAGCAGCCACCCTCCAGGGTGGGAGCCCGTCGGCGAGCAGTACTTC	CASSHPPGWEPVGEQYF
TRBV28	NA	TRBJ1-2	many	TGTGCCAGCAGACCCTCCCACCTACGAGCCAAAGCTAACTATGGCTACACCTTC	CASRPSHLRAKANYGYTF
TRBV5-1	NA	TRBJ1-1	few	TGCGCCAGCAGCTTTCGGGTTCCCCGCGAAGGGGCTTTCTTT	CASSFRVPREGAFF
TRBV12-3/TRBV12-4	NA	TRBJ2-7	many	TGTGCCAGCAGTACTACCGGGACCGCCTCCTACGAGCAGTACTTC	CASSTTGTASYEQYF
TRBV9	NA	TRBJ1-1	many	TGTGCCAGCAGCGTACAGGGCGGGGACACTGAAGCTTTCTTT	CASSVQGGDTEAFF
TRBV5-1	NA	TRBJ1-4	NA	TGCGCCAGCAGCTTGGAGGAATCTAATGAAAAACTGTTTTTT	CASSLEESNEKLFF
TRBV19	NA	TRBJ1-1	many	TGTGCCAGTAGTATCAGGGGCTCTAACACTGAAGCTTTCTTT	CASSIRGSNTEAFF
TRBV4-3	NA	TRBJ1-1	few	TGCGCCAGCAGCCAAGATTCACAGAACACTGAAGCTTTCTTT	CASSQDSQNTEAFF
TRBV20-1	NA	TRBJ2-5	many	TGCAGTGCTAGAGATGGATCGTACTGGGAGACCCAGTACTTC	CSARDGSYWETQYF
TRBV2	NA	TRBJ2-7	NA	TGTGCCAGCAGATTCTCCGAGCAGTACTTC	CASRFSEQYF
TRBV7-9	NA	TRBJ1-1	many	TGTGCCAGCACCCTGGGGGACTCCCCTGGAAAGTCTTTCTTT	CASTLGDSPGKSFF
TRBV12-3/TRBV12-4	TRBD1	TRBJ2-7	many	TGTGCCAGCAGTCCATTACCCGGGACAGGTACGACGCGGGAGCAGTACTTC	CASSPLPGTGTTREQYF
TRBV5-1	NA	TRBJ2-3	few	TGCGCCAGCAGCGGGCAAGGACGGGATCCGGTTTCAGATACGCAGTATTTT	CASSGQGRDPVSDTQYF
TRBV9	TRBD2	TRBJ2-3	many	TGTGCCAGCAGCGTCGGAGCGGGAGGATTTTCAGATACGCAGTATTTT	CASSVGAGGFSDTQYF
TRBV15	NA	TRBJ1-3	NA	TGTGCCACCAGCAGAGATGTGGCGTACGGAAACACCATATATTTT	CATSRDVAYGNTIYF
TRBV6-1	NA	TRBJ2-7	many	TGTGCCAGCATGATCAGCTACGAGCAGTACTTC	CASMISYEQYF
TRBV3-2	NA	TRBJ2-1	many	TGTGCCAGCAGCCAGGCCCAGGGTATCAATGAGCAGTTCTTC	CASSQAQGINEQFF
TRBV29-1	NA	TRBJ2-5	many	TGCAGCGCCAGACAAGGGGAGACCCAGTACTTC	CSARQGETQYF
TRBV27	NA	TRBJ1-2	many	TGTGCCAGCAGATTTGCCCAGGGGACGGGCGGCTACACCTTC	CASRFAQGTGGYTF
TRBV5-4	NA	TRBJ1-1	NA	TGTGCCAGCAGCTCTACTGAATGGGGGGACACTGAAGCTTTCTTT	CASSSTEWGDTEAFF
TRBV3-1	NA	TRBJ1-2	many	TGTGCCAGCAGCCAAGCCCAGGGCTACGATGGCTACACCTTC	CASSQAQGYDGYTF